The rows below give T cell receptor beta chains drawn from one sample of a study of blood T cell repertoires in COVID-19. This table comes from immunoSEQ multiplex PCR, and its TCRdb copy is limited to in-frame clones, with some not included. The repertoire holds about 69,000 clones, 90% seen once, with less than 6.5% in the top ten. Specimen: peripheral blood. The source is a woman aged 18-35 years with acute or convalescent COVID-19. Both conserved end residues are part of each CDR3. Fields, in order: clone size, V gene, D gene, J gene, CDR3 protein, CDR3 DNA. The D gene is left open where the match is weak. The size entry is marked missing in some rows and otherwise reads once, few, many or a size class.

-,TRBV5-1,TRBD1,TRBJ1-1,CASSSRGQRNTEAFF,TGCGCCAGCAGCAGCCGGGGACAGAGGAACACTGAAGCTTTCTTT
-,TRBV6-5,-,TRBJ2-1,CASSYAGSSYNEQFF,TGTGCCAGCAGTTACGCCGGGAGCTCCTACAATGAGCAGTTCTTC
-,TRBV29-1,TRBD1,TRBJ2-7,CSVAVGTGGSYEQYF,TGCAGCGTTGCCGTTGGGACAGGGGGCTCCTACGAGCAGTACTTC
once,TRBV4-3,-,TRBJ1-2,CASSHDESGYGYTF,TGCGCCAGCAGCCACGACGAATCAGGGTATGGCTACACCTTC
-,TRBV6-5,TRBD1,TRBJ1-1,CASRTFGTGNAEAFF,TGTGCCAGCAGAACTTTCGGGACAGGGAACGCTGAAGCTTTCTTT
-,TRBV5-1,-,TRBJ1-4,CASSLAVATNEKLFF,TGCGCCAGCAGCTTGGCGGTTGCAACTAATGAAAAACTGTTTTTT
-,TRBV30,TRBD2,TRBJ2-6,CAWSVLRLAGIPGANVLTF,TGTGCCTGGAGTGTACTCCGACTAGCGGGAATTCCTGGGGCCAACGTCCTGACTTTC
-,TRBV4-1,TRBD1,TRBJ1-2,CASSQAGTGYGYTF,TGCGCCAGCAGCCAGGCCGGGACAGGGTATGGCTACACCTTC
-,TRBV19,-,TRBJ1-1,CASTVTAMNTEAFF,TGTGCCAGTACCGTGACTGCAATGAACACTGAAGCTTTCTTT
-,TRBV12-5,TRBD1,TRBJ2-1,CASGLGDRNNEQFF,TGTGCTAGTGGTCTGGGGGACAGGAACAATGAGCAGTTCTTC
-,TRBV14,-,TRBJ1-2,CASSSEGRDYGYTF,TGTGCCAGCAGCTCTGAGGGCAGAGACTATGGCTACACCTTC
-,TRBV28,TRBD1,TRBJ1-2,CASSQGDRVLFSGYTF,TGTGCCAGCAGTCAGGGGGACAGGGTTCTGTTTAGTGGCTACACCTTC
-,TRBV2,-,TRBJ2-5,CASSGGRLTEGTQYF,TGTGCCAGCAGTGGGGGGCGACTAACTGAGGGGACCCAGTACTTC
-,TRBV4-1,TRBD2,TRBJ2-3,CASSLTSGADTQYF,TGCGCCAGCAGCCTGACTAGCGGGGCAGATACGCAGTATTTT
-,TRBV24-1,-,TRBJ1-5,CATSDSYGQPQHF,TGTGCCACCAGTGATTCGTACGGTCAGCCCCAGCATTTT
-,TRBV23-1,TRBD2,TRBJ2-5,CASSSNRTSGRAGKTQYF,TGCGCCAGCAGTTCAAACCGGACTAGCGGGAGGGCCGGAAAGACCCAGTACTTC
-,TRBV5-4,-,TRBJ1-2,CASSFETAPNYGYTF,TGTGCCAGCAGCTTTGAAACAGCACCTAACTATGGCTACACCTTC
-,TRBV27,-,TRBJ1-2,CASSGGTLKDGSYGYTF,TGTGCCAGCAGCGGCGGGACCCTAAAGGATGGATCGTATGGCTACACCTTC
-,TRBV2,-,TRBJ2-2,CASSRTENTGELFF,TGTGCCAGCAGTAGGACAGAGAACACCGGGGAGCTGTTTTTT
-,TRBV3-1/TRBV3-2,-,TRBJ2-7,CASSQGGTEQYF,TGTGCCAGCAGCCAAGGAGGGACAGAGCAGTACTTC
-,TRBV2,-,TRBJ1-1,CASSEIYRNTEAFF,TGTGCCAGCAGTGAAATTTATAGGAACACTGAAGCTTTCTTT
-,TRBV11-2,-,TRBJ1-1,CASSQGGDLNTEAFF,TGTGCCAGCAGCCAAGGGGGGGATCTGAACACTGAAGCTTTCTTT
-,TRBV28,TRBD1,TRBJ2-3,CASRPIRRDRAADTQYF,TGTGCCAGCAGACCTATCCGCCGGGACAGGGCTGCAGATACGCAGTATTTT
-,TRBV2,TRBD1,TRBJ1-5,CASSYSGTVNQPQHF,TGTGCCAGCAGTTACTCCGGGACAGTCAATCAGCCCCAGCATTTT
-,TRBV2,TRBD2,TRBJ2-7,CASSDGRGGYEQYF,TGTGCCAGCAGTGACGGCCGGGGGGGCTACGAGCAGTACTTC
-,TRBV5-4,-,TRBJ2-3,CASSLRTLARLDTQYF,TGTGCCAGCAGCTTGAGAACGCTAGCGCGGTTGGATACGCAGTATTTT
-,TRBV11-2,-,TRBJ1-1,CASSLTGIVTEAFF,TGTGCCAGCAGCTTAACAGGGATTGTCACTGAAGCTTTCTTT
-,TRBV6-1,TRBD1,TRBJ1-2,CASSELRTGVYGYTF,TGTGCCAGCAGTGAATTGCGGACAGGGGTCTATGGCTACACCTTC
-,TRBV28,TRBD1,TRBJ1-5,CASSPTGDRGQPQHF,TGTGCCAGCAGTCCCACAGGGGACCGAGGTCAGCCCCAGCATTTT
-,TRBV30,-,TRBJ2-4,CAWSLQGNIQYF,TGTGCCTGGAGCCTTCAGGGAAACATTCAGTACTTC
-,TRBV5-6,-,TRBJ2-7,CASSLEGGTSYEQYF,TGTGCCAGCAGCTTGGAAGGGGGAACCAGCTACGAGCAGTACTTC
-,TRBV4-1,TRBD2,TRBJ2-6,CASSHTRGGDAGANVLTF,TGCGCCAGCAGCCATACCCGGGGGGGGGACGCTGGGGCCAACGTCCTGACTTTC
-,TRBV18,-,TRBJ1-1,CASSLTENTEAFF,TGTGCCAGCTCACTAACAGAGAACACTGAAGCTTTCTTT
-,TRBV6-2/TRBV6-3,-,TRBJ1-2,CASSAGRYGYTF,TGTGCCAGCAGTGCGGGACGGTATGGCTACACCTTC
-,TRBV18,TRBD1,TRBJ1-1,CASSAGQGAMNTEAFF,TGTGCCAGCTCAGCCGGACAGGGGGCGATGAACACTGAAGCTTTCTTT
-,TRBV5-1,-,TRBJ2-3,CASSLEPGHMNTQYF,TGCGCCAGCAGCTTGGAACCGGGACATATGAATACGCAGTATTTT
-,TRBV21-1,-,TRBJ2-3,CASSRGTGQTTDTQYF,TGTGCCAGCAGCAGGGGCACGGGACAGACCACAGATACGCAGTATTTT
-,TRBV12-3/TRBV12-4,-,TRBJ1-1,CASSPRGVTEAFF,TGTGCCAGCAGTCCGCGGGGGGTCACTGAAGCTTTCTTT
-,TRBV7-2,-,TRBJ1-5,CASSETYGGDQPQHF,TGTGCCAGCAGCGAAACCTATGGGGGGGATCAGCCCCAGCATTTT
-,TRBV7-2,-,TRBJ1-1,CASNNRAGVTEAFF,TGTGCCAGCAACAACCGGGCAGGGGTCACTGAAGCTTTCTTT
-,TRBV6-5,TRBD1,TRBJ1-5,CASKEEGAGQPQHF,TGTGCCAGCAAAGAGGAGGGGGCCGGTCAGCCCCAGCATTTT
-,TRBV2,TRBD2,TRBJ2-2,CASSGLAGNTGELFF,TGTGCCAGCAGTGGCCTAGCGGGGAACACCGGGGAGCTGTTTTTT
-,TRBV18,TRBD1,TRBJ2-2,CASSPPTGLNTGELFF,TGTGCCAGCTCACCACCGACAGGGCTGAACACCGGGGAGCTGTTTTTT
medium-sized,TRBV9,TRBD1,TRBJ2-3,CASSLGQGSTDTQYF,TGTGCCAGCAGCCTCGGACAGGGGAGCACAGATACGCAGTATTTT
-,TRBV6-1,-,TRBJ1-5,CASSDGRNSNQPQHF,TGTGCCAGCAGTGATGGGAGGAATAGCAATCAGCCCCAGCATTTT
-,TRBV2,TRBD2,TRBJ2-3,CASSEATLRGRVTDTQYF,TGTGCCAGCAGTGAAGCGACGTTACGGGGGAGGGTAACAGATACGCAGTATTTT
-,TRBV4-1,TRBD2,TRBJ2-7,CASSRGSASGRPFSYEQYF,TGCGCCAGCAGCCGGGGGTCGGCTAGCGGGAGACCTTTCTCCTACGAGCAGTACTTC
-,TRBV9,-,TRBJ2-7,CASSVAVTPPYEQYF,TGTGCCAGCAGCGTAGCGGTAACCCCACCCTACGAGCAGTACTTC
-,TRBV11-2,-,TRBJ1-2,CASSLDSAGNYGYTF,TGTGCCAGCAGCTTAGATTCGGCAGGGAACTATGGCTACACCTTC
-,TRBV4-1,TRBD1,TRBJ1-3,CASSPEPGQGPGNTIYF,TGCGCCAGCAGCCCAGAACCGGGACAGGGGCCTGGAAACACCATATATTTT
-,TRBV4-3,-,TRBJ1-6,CASSQTLRSYNSPLHF,TGCGCCAGCAGCCAGACTCTAAGGTCCTATAATTCACCCCTCCACTTT
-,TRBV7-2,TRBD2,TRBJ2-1,CASSLRSGGAGNEQFF,TGTGCCAGCAGCTTACGTAGCGGGGGGGCTGGCAATGAGCAGTTCTTC
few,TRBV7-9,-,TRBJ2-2,CASSLDQANTGELFF,TGTGCCAGCAGCTTAGATCAGGCGAACACCGGGGAGCTGTTTTTT